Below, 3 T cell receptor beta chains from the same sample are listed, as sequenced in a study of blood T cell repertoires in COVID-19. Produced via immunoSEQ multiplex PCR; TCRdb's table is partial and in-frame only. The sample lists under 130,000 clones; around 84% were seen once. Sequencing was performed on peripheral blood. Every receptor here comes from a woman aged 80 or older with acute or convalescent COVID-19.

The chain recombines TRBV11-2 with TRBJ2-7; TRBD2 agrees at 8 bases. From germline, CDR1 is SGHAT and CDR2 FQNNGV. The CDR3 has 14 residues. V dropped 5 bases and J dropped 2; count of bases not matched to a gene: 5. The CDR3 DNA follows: TGTGCCAGCAGCGCCTCTAGCGGGCCCTACGAGCAGTACTTC. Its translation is CASSASSGPYEQYF.

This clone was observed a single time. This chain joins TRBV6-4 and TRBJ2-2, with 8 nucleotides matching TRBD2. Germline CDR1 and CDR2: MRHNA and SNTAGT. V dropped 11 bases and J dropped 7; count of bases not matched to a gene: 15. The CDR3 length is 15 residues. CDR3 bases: TGTGCCGCGACGAAGAAGCGGGAGACTGACGGGGAGCTGTTTTTT. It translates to CAATKKRETDGELFF.

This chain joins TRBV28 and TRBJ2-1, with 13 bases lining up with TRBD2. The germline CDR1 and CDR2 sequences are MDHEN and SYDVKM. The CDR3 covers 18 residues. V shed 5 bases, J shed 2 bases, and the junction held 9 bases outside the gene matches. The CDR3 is CASSPRSGLAGAYNEQFF. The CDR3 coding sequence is TGTGCCAGCAGTCCACGATCCGGACTAGCGGGAGCCTACAATGAGCAGTTCTTC.